A single sample gave rise to the 10 T cell receptor beta chains below, sequenced in a study of Ad26.COV2.S vaccination and SARS-CoV-2 variants. Noted treatment: around 19 received Ad26.COV2.S at low or high dose, single or two shots; 5 received placebo; per-sample allocation not given. Sampling was done on day 63 after the first vaccine or placebo injection. Assay used: immunoSEQ multiplex PCR; TCRdb lists only in-frame clones, some missing. Of fewer than 600,000 clones in the sample, nearly 90% are singletons; the top ten hold about 1.7%. The sequenced sample was peripheral blood, obtained in a trial of Ad26.COV2.S vaccine versus placebo. The receptors were gathered from a person aged 18-65 years who received the Ad26.COV2.S COVID-19 vaccine or a placebo.

The chain uses TRBV2 and TRBJ2-7; 7 bases map to TRBD1. CDR1 is SNHLY, CDR2 FYNNEI, per germline. This CDR3 region has 16 residues. Trimming at V came to 5 bases and at J to 2 bases, leaving 12 bases not matched to a gene. The CDR3 DNA is TGTGCCAGCAGTTCGATAGGGACAGTCACTACCTACGAGCAGTACTTC. Amino acids: CASSSIGTVTTYEQYF.

The chain combines TRBV2 with TRBJ1-1, with no clear D. Trimming left V 6 bases short and J 1 base short, with 9 bases between. The CDR3 has 13 residues. In germline, CDR1 is SNHLY, CDR2 FYNNEI. The CDR3 loop reads CASRVQWNTEAFF. The CDR3 nucleotides read TGTGCCAGCAGGGTACAGTGGAACACTGAAGCTTTCTTT. The full variable domain, with the rest looked up from reference TRBV2 and TRBJ1-1, is EPEVTQTPSHQVTQMGQEVILRCVPISNHLYFYWYRQILGQKVEFLVSFYNNEISEKSEIFDDQFSVERPDGSNFTLKIRSTKLEDSAMYFCASRVQWNTEAFFGQGTRLTVV.

The V and J genes are TRBV9 and TRBJ2-7, with TRBD1 matching 7 bases. From germline, CDR1 is SGDLS and CDR2 YYNGEE. The V gene end was trimmed by 4 bases and the J gene end by 6 bases; junction bases not matched to a gene: 7. CDR3 length: 13 amino acids. This CDR3 reads CASSPRTGAEQYF. CDR3 in DNA: TGTGCCAGCAGCCCCCGGACAGGCGCCGAGCAGTACTTC.

The gene calls are TRBV9 and TRBJ1-1, with 8 positions matching TRBD1. V was pared by 0 bases and J by 4 bases, with 2 bases of the junction left unmatched. The V gene's germline CDR1 is SGDLS and CDR2 YYNGEE. The CDR3 runs 14 residues. DNA of the CDR3: TGTGCCAGCAGCGTAGGGGACAGGCCCACTGAAGCTTTCTTT. This translates into CASSVGDRPTEAFF.

This clone was picked up a small number of times. The rearrangement joins TRBV7-9 to TRBJ2-5; no reliable D call. The germline V and J ends were trimmed by 5 bases and 0 bases, with 10 bases remaining between them. Germline CDR1 is SEHNR and CDR2 is FQNEAQ (reference sequence). The CDR3 consists of 14 residues. DNA for the CDR3: TGTGCCAGCAGCGTAACAAGAAACCAAGAGACCCAGTACTTC. Amino acids: CASSVTRNQETQYF.

A single count supports this clone. The V and J genes are TRBV18 and TRBJ1-5; perhaps TRBD1 as D (5 bases). Germline assignment: CDR1 KGHSH and CDR2 LQKENI. CDR3 length: 16 residues. Trimming left V 3 bases short and J 1 base short, with 13 bases between. The CDR3 nucleotides read TGTGCCAGCTCACCGACCGGGACGGAAAGCAATCAGCCCCAGCATTTT. This sequence encodes CASSPTGTESNQPQHF.

The table lists this clone with a few counts. This chain connects TRBV6-5 to TRBJ1-1, with D tentatively TRBD1 (6 bases). The V gene's germline CDR1 is MNHEY and CDR2 SVGAGI. This CDR3 contains 14 residues. Trimming shortened V by 6 bases and J by 4 bases, and 15 bases separated the two germline ends. The CDR3, as DNA: TGTGCCAGCAGCCTCCTAGGAGGGGGCACTGAAGCTTTCTTT. This translates into CASSLLGGGTEAFF.

V and J are TRBV3-1 (or the pseudogene TRBV3-2) and TRBJ2-6; 7 bases are a match to TRBD1. Germline assignment: CDR1 LGHDT and CDR2 YNNKEL (reference sequence). The CDR3 has 22 residues. Germline trimming cut 1 base from V and 0 bases from J; bases unmatched to any gene: 18. The chain's CDR3 is CASSQALSPDREPSSGANVLTF. The CDR3 region has the DNA TGTGCCAGCAGCCAAGCCCTGTCCCCTGACAGGGAACCAAGCTCTGGGGCCAACGTCCTGACTTTC.

The chain is built from TRBV28 and TRBJ2-1; 7 positions match TRBD1. Germline V gene data show CDR1 as MDHEN and CDR2 as SYDVKM. V lost 10 bases and J lost 7; bases outside the gene matches: 7. The length of the CDR3 is 12 residues. The CDR3 region is CATYDRVNEQFF. The CDR3 region has the DNA TGTGCCACCTACGACAGGGTTAATGAGCAGTTCTTC.

This CDR3 is CASSQDIFPGELFF. The CDR3 DNA follows: TGCGCCAGCAGCCAAGATATCTTTCCCGGGGAGCTGTTTTTT. The chain combines TRBV4-1 with TRBJ2-2; D is unresolved. Germline loops: CDR1 MGHRA, CDR2 YSYEKL. Trimming took off 0 bases at V and 6 bases at J, with 8 bases between the two ends. This CDR3 spans 14 amino acids.